This record covers a single T cell receptor beta chain. The data originate from a study of blood T cell repertoires in COVID-19. Overall study context: The origin of the acute and convalescent COVID-19 samples was the United States, Italy and Spain. T cells, B-cell-depleted T cells, or PBMCs supplied cDNA or gDNA.

Germline lookup yields CDR1 SGHVS and CDR2 FQNEAQ. The CDR3 loop spans 13 amino acids. Trimming left V 6 bases short and J 6 bases short, with 15 bases between. Study processing details: Amplified reference gene primers provided the basis for estimating nucleated cell counts. This table comes from immunoSEQ multiplex PCR, and its TCRdb copy is limited to in-frame clones, with some not included. V and J calls and clone size are given by that table; D and trimming were obtained from the DNA. The sample includes around 130,000 clones, roughly 80% of them seen just once. The rearrangement uses TRBV7-8 and TRBJ2-7, with D perhaps matching TRBD1 (5 bases). The TCR comes from a woman older than 75 with acute or convalescent COVID-19. Sequenced input: peripheral blood. CDR3 in DNA: TGTGCCAGCAGTTCCCCGCGCCAGGGCGAGCAGTACTTC. Translation gives CASSSPRQGEQYF. Complete variable domain (other parts from reference TRBV7-8 and TRBJ2-7): GAGVSQSPRYKVAKRGQDVALRCDPISGHVSLFWYQQALGQGPEFLTYFQNEAQLDKSGLPSDRFFAERPEGSVSTLKIQRTQQEDSAVYLCASSSPRQGEQYFGPGTRLTVT.